What follows are 20 T cell receptor beta chains derived from one specimen sequenced in a study of CD8+ T cells in alopecia areata. As the sequencing template, cDNA was produced by extracting RNA and reverse transcribing it. Some clones are missing from TCRdb's copy, which holds only in-frame ones; the method was immunoSEQ multiplex PCR. The data hold approximately 140,000 clones, with roughly 86% observed a single time. Treatment meaning: oral pan-JAK inhibitor, 5-10 mg twice daily. Specimen: CD8+ T cells sorted from blood, collected at week 4, from a patient treated with tofacitinib. These receptors originate from a human donor with alopecia areata.

CDR3 region: CASSPHPTSRGLTQYF. CDR3 in DNA: TGTGCCAGCAGCCCCCACCCAACTAGCCGAGGCCTTACGCAGTATTTT. The chain carries TRBV7-9 and TRBJ2-3, with a tentative D call TRBD2 (6 bases). The CDR3 extends over 16 amino acids. Germline CDR1 SEHNR, CDR2 FQNEAQ (reference sequence). V was shortened by 5 bases and J by 8 bases, with 23 bases between the two germline ends.

This clone was detected only a few times. The V gene is TRBV19, the J gene TRBJ2-1, with D uncertain. Trimming cost V 0 bases and J 9 bases, with 9 bases left between them. The CDR3 extends over 13 amino acids. Looked up from germline, CDR1 is LNHDA and CDR2 is SQIVND (reference sequence). The CDR3 coding sequence is TGTGCCAGTAGTATAGATGCCTTTTTTGAGCAGTTCTTC. It codes for CASSIDAFFEQFF.

The chain links TRBV29-1 to TRBJ2-1; the match to TRBD2 covers 8 bases. The CDR3 spans 17 residues. CDR1 SQVTM and CDR2 ANQGSEA come from the germline V gene. The V and J ends lost 0 bases and 2 bases, in that order; junction bases with no gene match: 9. The CDR3 nucleotides are TGCAGCGTTGAAGATCGGTCTAGCGGGCATACCTACAATGAGCAGTTCTTC. Translation: CSVEDRSSGHTYNEQFF.

V and J are TRBV7-6 and TRBJ1-1; unclear D gene. Germline V gives CDR1 SGHVS, CDR2 FNYEAQ. Trimming removed 2 bases at V and 2 bases at J, with 6 bases between. The CDR3 sequence is 13 residues long. This CDR3 is CASSLTDNTEAFF. DNA of the CDR3: TGTGCCAGCAGCTTAACAGATAACACTGAAGCTTTCTTT. The full variable domain, its missing parts supplied by reference TRBV7-6 and TRBJ1-1, is GAGVSQSPRYKVTKRGQDVALRCDPISGHVSLYWYRQALGQGPEFLTYFNYEAQQDKSGLPNDRFSAERPEGSISTLTIQRTEQRDSAMYRCASSLTDNTEAFFGQGTRLTVV.

This rearrangement joins TRBV27 to TRBJ1-1, with D possibly being TRBD1 (5 bases). V gave up 1 base and J gave up 5 bases, with 11 bases separating them. Germline loops: CDR1 MNHEY, CDR2 SMNVEV (reference sequence). The CDR3 totals 14 residues. The CDR3 nucleotides are TGTGCCAGCAGTTTATGGGGCCAGGAGACTGAAGCTTTCTTT. Translating it yields CASSLWGQETEAFF.

The chain is built from TRBV5-1 and TRBJ2-5; weak D call: TRBD2 (7 bases). CDR3 length: 14 amino acids. CDR1 is SGHRS and CDR2 is YFSETQ in the germline V gene. Trimming left V 0 bases short and J 4 bases short, with 10 bases between. CDR3 coding DNA: TGCGCCAGCAGCTTGGACAGGGAGGGAGAGACCCAGTACTTC. Translating it yields CASSLDREGETQYF.

The chain joins TRBV7-2 to TRBJ2-2, with TRBD2 identical over 10 bases. The germline gives CDR1 SGHTA, CDR2 FQGNSA. CDR3 length: 15 amino acids. The V segment lost 3 bases and the J segment 5 bases; nucleotides outside the gene matches: 3. Written as DNA, the CDR3 is TGTGCCAGCAGCTTCCGACTAGCGGGTACCGGGGAGCTGTTTTTT. The encoded protein is CASSFRLAGTGELFF. Filled out from reference TRBV7-2 and TRBJ2-2, the complete variable domain reads GAGVSQSPSNKVTEKGKDVELRCDPISGHTALYWYRQSLGQGLEFLIYFQGNSAPDKSGLPSDRFSAERTGGSVSTLTIQRTQQEDSAVYLCASSFRLAGTGELFFGEGSRLTVL.

The genes are TRBV29-1 and TRBJ2-3; TRBD2 matches 7 bases. The CDR3 consists of 15 residues. J lost 0 bases, V lost 7 bases, and 10 bases had no gene match. Germline CDR1 is SQVTM and CDR2 is ANQGSEA. The CDR3 reads CSAVGTSDSTDTQYF. DNA of the CDR3: TGCAGCGCCGTGGGTACTAGCGACAGCACAGATACGCAGTATTTT.

J is TRBJ2-7 and V is TRBV29-1; TRBD1 is a possible D gene (5 bases). The CDR3 runs to 12 residues. Between the trimmed V and J ends, which lost 4 bases and 7 bases, there was a span of 14 bases. CDR1 and CDR2 (germline): SQVTM, ANQGSEA. Written as DNA, the CDR3 is TGCAGCGTTGGGATCAGGGTAGGGGAGCAGTACTTC. Encoded protein: CSVGIRVGEQYF.

The J gene is TRBJ1-4, the V gene TRBV18; 8 bases match TRBD1. J lost 3 bases, V lost 5 bases, and 5 bases had no gene match. The CDR3 sequence is 15 residues long. CDR1 is KGHSH and CDR2 is LQKENI in the germline V gene. The CDR3 DNA sequence: TGTGCCAGCTCAAGACAGGGGCCTTCTAATGAAAAACTGTTTTTT. It encodes CASSRQGPSNEKLFF.

This chain links TRBV29-1 with TRBJ2-7; 10 nucleotides agree with TRBD1. This CDR3 region has 13 residues. Germline V gene sequence: CDR1 SQVTM, CDR2 ANQGSEA. V dropped 7 bases and J dropped 7; count of bases not matched to a gene: 10. The CDR3 loop reads CSAEAGQGNEQYF. Written as DNA, the CDR3 is TGCAGCGCCGAGGCGGGACAGGGGAATGAGCAGTACTTC.

This clone was seen repeatedly, ten times or more. V is TRBV5-4 and J is TRBJ2-2, with D tentatively TRBD2 (7 bases). Trimming took off 2 bases at V and 0 bases at J, with 20 bases between the two ends. The CDR3 totals 19 residues. Germline V gene lookup returns CDR1 SGHNT and CDR2 YYREEE (reference sequence). The CDR3, as DNA: TGTGCCAGCAGCTTAAAGTGGATGGCGGGGGCTCCGAACACCGGGGAGCTGTTTTTT. Translated: CASSLKWMAGAPNTGELFF. The full variable domain, with the rest looked up from reference TRBV5-4 and TRBJ2-2, is ETGVTQSPTHLIKTRGQQVTLRCSSQSGHNTVSWYQQALGQGPQFIFQYYREEENGRGNFPPRFSGLQFPNYSSELNVNALELDDSALYLCASSLKWMAGAPNTGELFFGEGSRLTVL.

CDR3 protein: CASSVQVYGYTF. The CDR3 DNA reads as TGTGCCAGCAGTGTACAGGTTTATGGCTACACCTTC. The rearrangement uses TRBV28 and TRBJ1-2, with D tentatively TRBD1 (5 bases). This CDR3 has 12 amino acids. Germline V CDR1 and CDR2: MDHEN, SYDVKM. Deletions cut 5 bases from V and 5 bases from J, with 9 bases between.

A single count supports this clone. The chain uses TRBV29-1 and TRBJ2-3; D may correspond to TRBD1 or TRBD2 (5 bases each). The germline V and J ends were trimmed by 7 bases and 0 bases, with 14 bases remaining between them. The germline CDR1 and CDR2 sequences are SQVTM and ANQGSEA. The CDR3 is 14 amino acids. The CDR3 loop is CSGGRDGSTDTQYF. The CDR3 DNA reads as TGCAGCGGCGGCCGGGACGGCAGCACAGATACGCAGTATTTT.

This clone has a handful of counts. DNA for the CDR3: TGCGCCAGCAGCCAAGGGAACGAGCAGTACTTC. Amino acid sequence: CASSQGNEQYF. This chain connects TRBV4-1 to TRBJ2-7; no firm D call. V shed 1 base and J shed 5 bases, with 3 bases lying between them. CDR1 is MGHRA, CDR2 YSYEKL, per germline. The CDR3 length is 11 residues.

The V gene is TRBV6-5, the J gene TRBJ1-2, with 8 positions matching TRBD1. V was clipped by 6 bases and J by 4 bases; unmatched bases: 10. This CDR3 has 15 amino acids. Germline CDR1 and CDR2: MNHEY and SVGAGI. The CDR3 reads CASSHRDRLFYGYTF. CDR3 nucleotide sequence: TGTGCCAGCAGCCACCGGGACAGGCTTTTCTATGGCTACACCTTC.

The chain's CDR3 is CASSWGQGASGAKNIQYF. DNA of the CDR3: TGTGCCAGCAGCTGGGGACAGGGGGCGTCGGGAGCCAAAAACATTCAGTACTTC. This chain uses TRBV2 with TRBJ2-4; TRBD1 agrees at 12 bases. This CDR3 has 18 residues. V shed 6 bases, J shed 0 bases, and the junction held 9 bases outside the gene matches. Germline values: CDR1 SNHLY, CDR2 FYNNEI.

The V call is TRBV7-9, the J call TRBJ2-5; 8 positions match TRBD2. CDR1 and CDR2 from the germline V gene are SEHNR and FQNEAQ (reference sequence). With V trimmed by 8 bases and J by 2 bases, 10 bases remained unmatched. The CDR3 spans 15 residues. CDR3: CASDRREGEQETQYF. CDR3 DNA: TGTGCCAGCGACAGACGGGAGGGAGAGCAAGAGACCCAGTACTTC.

The chain combines TRBV25-1 with TRBJ2-7, with unresolved D. CDR1 and CDR2 (germline): MGHDK, SYGVNS. Trimming took 5 bases from V and 6 from J, leaving 8 bases between them. There are 11 residues in the CDR3. The CDR3 reads CASSLGGEQYF. CDR3 nucleotides: TGTGCCAGCAGTCTCGGCGGCGAGCAGTACTTC.

This sequence joins TRBV30 and TRBJ2-7, with a possible D match to TRBD2 (6 bases). Between the trimmed V and J ends, which lost 0 bases and 6 bases, there was a span of 12 bases. This CDR3 region has 13 residues. CDR1 and CDR2 (germline): GTSNPN, SVGIG (reference sequence). The CDR3 DNA is TGTGCCTGGAGTGTAGGGGCGGGAAGCGAGCAGTACTTC. Translation gives CAWSVGAGSEQYF.